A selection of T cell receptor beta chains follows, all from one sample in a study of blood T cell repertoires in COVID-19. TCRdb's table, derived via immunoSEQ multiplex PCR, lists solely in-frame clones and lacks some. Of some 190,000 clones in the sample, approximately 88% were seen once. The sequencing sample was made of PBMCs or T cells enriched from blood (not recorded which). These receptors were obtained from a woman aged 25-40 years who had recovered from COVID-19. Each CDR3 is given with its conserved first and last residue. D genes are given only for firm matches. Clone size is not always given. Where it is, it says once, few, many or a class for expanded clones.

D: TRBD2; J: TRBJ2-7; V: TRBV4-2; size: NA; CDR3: CASSRSSGGAYEQYF; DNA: TGTGCCAGCAGCCGCTCTAGCGGGGGGGCCTACGAGCAGTACTTC
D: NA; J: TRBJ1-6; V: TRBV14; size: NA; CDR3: CASSPQVFNSPLHF; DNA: TGTGCCAGCAGCCCACAGGTTTTTAATTCACCCCTCCACTTT
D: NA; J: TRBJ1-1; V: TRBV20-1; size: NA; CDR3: CSTKSGTEAFF; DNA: TGCAGTACTAAATCGGGCACTGAAGCTTTCTTT
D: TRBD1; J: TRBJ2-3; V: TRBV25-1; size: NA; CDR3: CASSGTGADTQYF; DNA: TGTGCCAGCAGTGGGACAGGGGCAGATACGCAGTATTTT
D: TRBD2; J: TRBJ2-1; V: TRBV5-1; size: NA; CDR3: CASRGGLAGGLARNEQFF; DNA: TGCGCCAGCAGGGGGGGACTAGCGGGAGGGTTAGCCAGAAATGAGCAGTTCTTC
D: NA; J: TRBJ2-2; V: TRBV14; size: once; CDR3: CASSQEAGGGNTGELFF; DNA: TGTGCCAGCAGCCAAGAAGCTGGAGGGGGCAACACCGGGGAGCTGTTTTTT
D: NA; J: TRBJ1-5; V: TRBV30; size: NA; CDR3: CAWSEGLGTPSNQPQHF; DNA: TGTGCCTGGAGTGAAGGGCTCGGGACACCTAGCAATCAGCCCCAGCATTTT
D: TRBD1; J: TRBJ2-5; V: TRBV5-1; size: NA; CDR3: CASSLGDRGRKETQYF; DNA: TGCGCCAGCAGCTTGGGGGACAGGGGGCGGAAAGAGACCCAGTACTTC
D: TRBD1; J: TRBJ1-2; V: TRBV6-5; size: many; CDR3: CASSYYPTGGYGYTF; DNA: TGTGCCAGCAGTTATTACCCTACAGGGGGCTATGGCTACACCTTC
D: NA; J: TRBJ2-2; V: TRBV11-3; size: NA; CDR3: CASSLRGIGTGELFF; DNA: TGTGCCAGCAGCTTAAGGGGGATTGGCACCGGGGAGCTGTTTTTT
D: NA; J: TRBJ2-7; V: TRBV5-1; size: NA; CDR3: CASSLAIFQGKGSYEQYF; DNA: TGCGCCAGCAGCTTGGCCATCTTTCAGGGGAAGGGCTCCTACGAGCAGTACTTC
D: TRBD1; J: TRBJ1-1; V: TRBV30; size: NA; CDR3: CAWRAGGRTEAFF; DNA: TGTGCCTGGAGAGCAGGGGGTCGCACTGAAGCTTTCTTT
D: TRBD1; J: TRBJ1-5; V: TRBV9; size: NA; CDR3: CASSGATGGTYQPQHF; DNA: TGTGCCAGCAGCGGGGCAACAGGGGGCACATATCAGCCCCAGCATTTT
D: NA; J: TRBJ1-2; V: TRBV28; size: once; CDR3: CASSLWQEGAYGYTF; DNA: TGTGCCAGCAGTTTGTGGCAGGAAGGTGCCTATGGCTACACCTTC
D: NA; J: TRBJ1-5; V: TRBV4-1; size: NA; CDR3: CASSRDIGGNQPQHF; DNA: TGCGCCAGCAGCCGGGACATTGGTGGCAATCAGCCCCAGCATTTT
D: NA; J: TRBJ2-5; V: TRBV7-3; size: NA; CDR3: CASSRTGMETQYF; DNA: TGTGCCAGCAGCCGGACCGGGATGGAGACCCAGTACTTC
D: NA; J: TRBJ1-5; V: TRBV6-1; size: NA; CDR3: CASSEWGVDQPQHF; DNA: TGTGCCAGCAGTGAATGGGGGGTAGATCAGCCCCAGCATTTT
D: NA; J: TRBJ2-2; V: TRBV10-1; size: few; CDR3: CASSSGTNTGELFF; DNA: TGCGCCAGCAGTAGCGGAACCAACACCGGGGAGCTGTTTTTT
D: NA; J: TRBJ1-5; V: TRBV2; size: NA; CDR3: CASMEGSDQPQHF; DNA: TGTGCCAGCATGGAGGGGTCAGATCAGCCCCAGCATTTT
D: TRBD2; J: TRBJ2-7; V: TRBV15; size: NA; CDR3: CATSRGSGRPSSYEQYF; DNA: TGTGCCACCAGCAGAGGTAGCGGGAGGCCTAGCTCCTACGAGCAGTACTTC
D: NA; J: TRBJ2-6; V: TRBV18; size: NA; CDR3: CASSRASSGANVLTF; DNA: TGTGCCAGCTCTCGCGCAAGTTCTGGGGCCAACGTCCTGACTTTC
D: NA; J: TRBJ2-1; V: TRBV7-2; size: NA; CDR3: CASSSQYPGEQFF; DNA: TGTGCCAGCAGCTCACAGTACCCGGGGGAGCAGTTCTTC
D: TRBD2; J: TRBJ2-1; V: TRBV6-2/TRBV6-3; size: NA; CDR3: CASSDLAGGRDEQFF; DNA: TGTGCCAGCAGTGATCTAGCGGGGGGGCGGGATGAGCAGTTCTTC
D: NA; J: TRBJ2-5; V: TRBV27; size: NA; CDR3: CASSRGPGETQYF; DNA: TGTGCCAGCAGTAGGGGTCCCGGAGAGACCCAGTACTTC
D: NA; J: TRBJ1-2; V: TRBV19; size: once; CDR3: CASSTYLRRSDYGYTF; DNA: TGTGCCAGTAGTACCTACCTGAGGAGGTCGGACTATGGCTACACCTTC
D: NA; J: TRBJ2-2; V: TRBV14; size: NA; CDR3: CASTLGGANTGELFF; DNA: TGTGCCAGCACTCTTGGAGGGGCGAACACCGGGGAGCTGTTTTTT
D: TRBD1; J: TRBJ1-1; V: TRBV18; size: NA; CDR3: CASSPGQLNTEAFF; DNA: TGTGCCAGCTCACCGGGACAGCTGAACACTGAAGCTTTCTTT
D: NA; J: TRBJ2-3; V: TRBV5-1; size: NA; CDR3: CASSLRGLPTDTQYF; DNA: TGCGCCAGCAGCTTGCGGGGACTTCCCACAGATACGCAGTATTTT
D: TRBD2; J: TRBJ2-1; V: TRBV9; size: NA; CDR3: CASSASGTSENNEQFF; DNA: TGTGCCAGCAGCGCCAGTGGGACTAGCGAAAACAATGAGCAGTTCTTC
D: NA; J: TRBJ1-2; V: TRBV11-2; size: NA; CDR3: CASSREQGGYTF; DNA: TGTGCCAGCAGCCGGGAACAGGGTGGCTACACCTTC
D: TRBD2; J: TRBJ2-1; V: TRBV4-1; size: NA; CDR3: CASSQVTERGGSREQFF; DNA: TGCGCCAGCAGCCAAGTTACGGAGCGGGGGGGGTCGAGGGAGCAGTTCTTC
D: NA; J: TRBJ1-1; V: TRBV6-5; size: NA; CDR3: CASSTRGALTEAFF; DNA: TGTGCCAGCAGTACAAGGGGTGCCCTCACTGAAGCTTTCTTT
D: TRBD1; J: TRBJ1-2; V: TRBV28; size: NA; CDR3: CASSLWTGINYGYTF; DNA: TGTGCCAGCAGTTTATGGACAGGGATAAACTATGGCTACACCTTC
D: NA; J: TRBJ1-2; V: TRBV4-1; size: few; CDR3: CASSQGGFNYGYTF; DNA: TGCGCCAGCAGCCAAGGCGGGTTTAACTATGGCTACACCTTC
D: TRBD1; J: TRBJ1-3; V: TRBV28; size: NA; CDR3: CASSLLQGASGNTIYF; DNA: TGTGCCAGCAGTCTACTGCAGGGGGCCTCTGGAAACACCATATATTTT
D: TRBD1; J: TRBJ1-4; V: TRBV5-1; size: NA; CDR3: CASSSTGDTTNEKLFF; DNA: TGCGCCAGCAGCTCGACAGGGGACACGACTAATGAAAAACTGTTTTTT
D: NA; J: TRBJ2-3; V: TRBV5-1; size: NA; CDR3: CASSLDRAQTDTQYF; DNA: TGCGCCAGCAGCTTGGACAGGGCCCAAACAGATACGCAGTATTTT
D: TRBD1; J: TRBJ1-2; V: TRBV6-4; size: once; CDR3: CASSPGTGGDGYTF; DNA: TGTGCCAGCAGCCCCGGGACAGGGGGCGATGGCTACACCTTC
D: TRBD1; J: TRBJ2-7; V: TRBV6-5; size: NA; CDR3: CASKPQGARVEQYF; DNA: TGTGCCAGCAAGCCTCAGGGGGCGCGTGTCGAGCAGTACTTC
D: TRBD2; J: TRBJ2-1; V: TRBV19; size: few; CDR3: CASSPRLAGGRNEQFF; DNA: TGTGCCAGTAGTCCGCGACTAGCGGGAGGTCGGAATGAGCAGTTCTTC
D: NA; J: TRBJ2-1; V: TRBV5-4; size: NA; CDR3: CASRGPGFVAYNEQFF; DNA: TGTGCCAGCAGAGGACCAGGGTTTGTGGCCTACAATGAGCAGTTCTTC
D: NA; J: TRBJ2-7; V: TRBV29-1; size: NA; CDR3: CSVGKDFSLGEQYF; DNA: TGCAGCGTTGGAAAGGACTTCTCCCTCGGGGAGCAGTACTTC
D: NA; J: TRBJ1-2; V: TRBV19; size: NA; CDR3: CASSISGGTGYTF; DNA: TGTGCCAGTAGTATATCGGGGGGGACTGGCTACACCTTC
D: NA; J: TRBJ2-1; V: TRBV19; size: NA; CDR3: CATNSGHYNEQFF; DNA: TGTGCCACCAATAGCGGACACTACAATGAGCAGTTCTTC
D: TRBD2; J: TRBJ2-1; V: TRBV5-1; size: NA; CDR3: CASSFQLARRGTYNEQFF; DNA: TGCGCCAGCAGCTTTCAGTTGGCCAGGCGGGGGACCTACAATGAGCAGTTCTTC
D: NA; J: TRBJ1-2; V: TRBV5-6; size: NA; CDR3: CASSLLWGDGYTF; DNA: TGTGCCAGCAGCCTACTCTGGGGAGATGGCTACACCTTC